The T cell receptor beta chain under discussion was sequenced for a study of T cells after yellow fever vaccination. Across the study: Some fractions had low cell numbers, and these were prepared with SMART-Seq v4 Ultra Low Input. Study findings and constraints: The booster response re-showed most primary clones: 96% CD4, approximately 90% CD8. Compared with primary, the secondary response was weaker and peaked at day 5, not 15.

Only a few counts were recorded for this clonotype. The target antigen is unknown. CDR3 length: 16 amino acids. Germline CDR1 KGHSH, CDR2 LQKENI. The V and J ends lost 5 bases and 4 bases, in that order; junction bases with no gene match: 9. Conversion of TCR transcripts into cDNA relied on 5'RACE template switching, which added a universal primer site and UMIs. Each CDR3 protein is one row after TCRdb ran MiXCR on the 5' RACE reads. This sample has 200,000 to 300,000 distinct CDR3 sequences; 6% to 7.5% occur once, and the top ten carry over 0.65%. The sequencing here drew on CD4+ T cells sorted from PBMCs, taken 15 days after the yellow fever booster vaccination. The receptor was derived from a man aged 30-40 years who received the YFV17D yellow fever vaccine. V is TRBV18 and J is TRBJ1-5; 9 nucleotides match TRBD1. The CDR3 DNA reads TGTGCCAGCTCAGCCTCGGGGACAGGGACTAATCAGCCCCAGCATTTT. Translating gives CASSASGTGTNQPQHF.